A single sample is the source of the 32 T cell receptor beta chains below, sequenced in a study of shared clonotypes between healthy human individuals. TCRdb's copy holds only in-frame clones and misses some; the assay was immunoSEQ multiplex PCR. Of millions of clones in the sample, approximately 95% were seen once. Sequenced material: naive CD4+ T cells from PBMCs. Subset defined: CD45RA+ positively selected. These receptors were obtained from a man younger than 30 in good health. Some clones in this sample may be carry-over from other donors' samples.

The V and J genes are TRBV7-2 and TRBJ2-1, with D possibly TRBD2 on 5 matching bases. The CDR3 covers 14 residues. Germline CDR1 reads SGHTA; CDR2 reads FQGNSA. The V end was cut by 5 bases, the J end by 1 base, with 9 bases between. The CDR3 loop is CASSLLVSYNEQFF. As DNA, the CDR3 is TGTGCCAGCAGCCTACTAGTATCCTACAATGAGCAGTTCTTC.

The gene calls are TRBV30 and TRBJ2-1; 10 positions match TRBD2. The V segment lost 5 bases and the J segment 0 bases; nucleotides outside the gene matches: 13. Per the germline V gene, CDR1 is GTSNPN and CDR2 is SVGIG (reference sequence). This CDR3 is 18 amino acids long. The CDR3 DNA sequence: TGTGCCTGGCAGGAACCGGGACTAGCGTCAAGCTCCTACAATGAGCAGTTCTTC. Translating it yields CAWQEPGLASSSYNEQFF.

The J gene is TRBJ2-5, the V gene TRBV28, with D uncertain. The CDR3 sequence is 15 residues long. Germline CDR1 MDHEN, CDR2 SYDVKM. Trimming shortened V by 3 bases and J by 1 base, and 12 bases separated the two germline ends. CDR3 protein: CASSFSSAGQETQYF. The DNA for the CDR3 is TGTGCCAGCAGTTTTAGTTCAGCCGGCCAAGAGACCCAGTACTTC.

The CDR3 DNA reads TGTGCCAGCAGTACAGGGGGCGCGGGGGAAGAGACCCAGTACTTC. Its protein product is CASSTGGAGEETQYF. This rearrangement joins TRBV28 to TRBJ2-5; 9 positions match TRBD1. J was trimmed by 3 bases and V by 5 bases; bases with no gene match: 7. The V gene's germline CDR1 is MDHEN and CDR2 SYDVKM. CDR3 length equals 15 residues.

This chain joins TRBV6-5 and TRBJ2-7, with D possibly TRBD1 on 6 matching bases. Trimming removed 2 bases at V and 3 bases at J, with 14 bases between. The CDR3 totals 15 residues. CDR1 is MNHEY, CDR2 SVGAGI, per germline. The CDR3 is CASSYQGPLGYEQYF. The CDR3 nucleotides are TGTGCCAGCAGTTACCAGGGGCCCTTAGGCTACGAGCAGTACTTC.

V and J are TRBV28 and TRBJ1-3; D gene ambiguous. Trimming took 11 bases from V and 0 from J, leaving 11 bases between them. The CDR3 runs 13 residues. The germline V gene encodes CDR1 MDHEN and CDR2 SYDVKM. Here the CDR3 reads CAADASSGNTIYF. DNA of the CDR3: TGTGCCGCAGATGCTAGCTCTGGAAACACCATATATTTT.

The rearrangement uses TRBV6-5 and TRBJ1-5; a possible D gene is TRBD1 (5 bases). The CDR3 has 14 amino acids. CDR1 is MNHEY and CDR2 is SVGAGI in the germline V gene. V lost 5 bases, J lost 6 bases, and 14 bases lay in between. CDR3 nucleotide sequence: TGTGCCAGCAGTCGCGAGGGGATTAGTCAGCCCCAGCATTTT. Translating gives CASSREGISQPQHF.

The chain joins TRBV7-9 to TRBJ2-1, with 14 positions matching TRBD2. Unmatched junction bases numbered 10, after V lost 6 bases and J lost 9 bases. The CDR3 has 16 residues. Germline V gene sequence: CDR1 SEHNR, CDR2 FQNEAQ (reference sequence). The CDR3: CASRKPGLAGVSEQFF. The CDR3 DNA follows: TGTGCCAGCAGAAAGCCGGGACTAGCGGGAGTGAGTGAGCAGTTCTTC.

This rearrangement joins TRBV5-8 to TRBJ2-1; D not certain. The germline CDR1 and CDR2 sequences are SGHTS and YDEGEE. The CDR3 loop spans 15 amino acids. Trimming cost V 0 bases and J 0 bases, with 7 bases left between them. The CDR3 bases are TGTGCCAGCAGCTTGGGGACGGCCTCCTACAATGAGCAGTTCTTC. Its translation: CASSLGTASYNEQFF. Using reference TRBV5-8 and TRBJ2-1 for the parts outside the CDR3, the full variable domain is EAGVTQSPTHLIKTRGQQATLRCSPISGHTSVYWYQQALGLGLQFLLWYDEGEERNRGNFPPRFSGRQFPNYSSELNVNALELEDSALYLCASSLGTASYNEQFFGPGTRLTVL.

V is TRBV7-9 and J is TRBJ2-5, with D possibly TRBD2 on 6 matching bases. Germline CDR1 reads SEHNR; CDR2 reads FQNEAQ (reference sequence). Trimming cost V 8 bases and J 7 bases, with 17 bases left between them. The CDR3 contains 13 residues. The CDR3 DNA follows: TGTGCCAGCGAAGGGCAGGGACTTGTGACCCAGTACTTC. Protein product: CASEGQGLVTQYF.

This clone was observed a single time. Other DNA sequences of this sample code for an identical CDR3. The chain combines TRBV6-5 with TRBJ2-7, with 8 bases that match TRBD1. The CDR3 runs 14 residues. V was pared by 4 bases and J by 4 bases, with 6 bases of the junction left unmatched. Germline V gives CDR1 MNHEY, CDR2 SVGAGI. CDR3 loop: CASSFDRGSYEQYF. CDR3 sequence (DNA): TGTGCCAGCAGTTTCGACAGGGGATCTTACGAGCAGTACTTC.

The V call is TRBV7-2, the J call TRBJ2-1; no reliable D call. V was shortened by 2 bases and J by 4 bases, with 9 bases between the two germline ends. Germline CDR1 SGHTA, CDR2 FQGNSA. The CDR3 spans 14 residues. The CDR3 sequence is CASSLIAPYNEQFF. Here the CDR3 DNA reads TGTGCCAGCAGCTTAATTGCGCCATACAATGAGCAGTTCTTC. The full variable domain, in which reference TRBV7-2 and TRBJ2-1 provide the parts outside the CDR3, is GAGVSQSPSNKVTEKGKDVELRCDPISGHTALYWYRQSLGQGLEFLIYFQGNSAPDKSGLPSDRFSAERTGGSVSTLTIQRTQQEDSAVYLCASSLIAPYNEQFFGPGTRLTVL.

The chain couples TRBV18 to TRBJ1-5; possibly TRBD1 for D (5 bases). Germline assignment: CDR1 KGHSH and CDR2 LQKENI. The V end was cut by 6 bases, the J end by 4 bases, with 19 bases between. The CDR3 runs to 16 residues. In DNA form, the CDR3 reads TGTGCCAGCTCCCCCGTCGGTCGAGGGGATAATCAGCCCCAGCATTTT. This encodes CASSPVGRGDNQPQHF.

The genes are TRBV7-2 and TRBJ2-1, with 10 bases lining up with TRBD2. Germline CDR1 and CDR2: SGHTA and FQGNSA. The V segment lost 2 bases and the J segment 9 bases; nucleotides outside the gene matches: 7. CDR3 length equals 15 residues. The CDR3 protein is CASSLIAGGAAEQFF. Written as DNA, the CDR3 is TGTGCCAGCAGCTTAATAGCGGGAGGAGCGGCTGAGCAGTTCTTC.

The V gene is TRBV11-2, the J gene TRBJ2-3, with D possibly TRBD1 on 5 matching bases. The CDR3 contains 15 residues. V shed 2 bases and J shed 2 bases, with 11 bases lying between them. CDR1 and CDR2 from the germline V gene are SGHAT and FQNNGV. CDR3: CASSLRGRDTDTQYF. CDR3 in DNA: TGTGCCAGCAGCTTACGAGGCAGGGACACAGATACGCAGTATTTT. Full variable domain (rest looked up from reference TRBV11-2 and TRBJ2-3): EAGVAQSPRYKIIEKRQSVAFWCNPISGHATLYWYQQILGQGPKLLIQFQNNGVVDDSQLPKDRFSAERLKGVDSTLKIQPAKLEDSAVYLCASSLRGRDTDTQYFGPGTRLTVL.

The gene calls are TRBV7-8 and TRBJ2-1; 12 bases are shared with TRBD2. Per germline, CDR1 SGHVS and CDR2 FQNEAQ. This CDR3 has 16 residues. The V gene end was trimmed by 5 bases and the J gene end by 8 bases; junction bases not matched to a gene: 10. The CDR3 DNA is TGTGCCAGCAGCCTTACAACACTAGCGGGGGGTGATGAGCAGTTCTTC. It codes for CASSLTTLAGGDEQFF.

The CDR3 protein is CASRPGTSGTGELFF. CDR3 DNA: TGTGCCAGCCGACCCGGGACTAGCGGGACCGGGGAGCTGTTTTTT. This chain uses TRBV14 with TRBJ2-2; TRBD2 aligns across 12 bases. Per the germline V gene, CDR1 is SGHDN and CDR2 is FVKESK. This CDR3 has 15 amino acids. J was trimmed by 5 bases and V by 8 bases; bases with no gene match: 6.

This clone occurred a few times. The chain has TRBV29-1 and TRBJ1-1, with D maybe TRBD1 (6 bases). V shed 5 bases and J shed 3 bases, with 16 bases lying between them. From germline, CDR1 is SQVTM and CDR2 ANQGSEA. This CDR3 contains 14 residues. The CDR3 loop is CSVRSPGVYTEAFF. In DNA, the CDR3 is TGCAGCGTTCGATCTCCAGGGGTGTACACTGAAGCTTTCTTT.

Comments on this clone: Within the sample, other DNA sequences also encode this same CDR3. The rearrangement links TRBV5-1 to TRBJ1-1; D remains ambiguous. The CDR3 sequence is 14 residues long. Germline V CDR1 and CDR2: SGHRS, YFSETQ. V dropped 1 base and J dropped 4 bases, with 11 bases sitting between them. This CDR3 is CASSLSGRGTEAFF. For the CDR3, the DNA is TGCGCCAGCAGCTTGTCGGGTCGGGGCACTGAAGCTTTCTTT.

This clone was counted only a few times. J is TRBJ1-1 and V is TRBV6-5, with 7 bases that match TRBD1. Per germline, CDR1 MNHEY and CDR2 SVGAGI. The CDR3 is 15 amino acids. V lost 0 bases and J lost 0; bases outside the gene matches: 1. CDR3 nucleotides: TGTGCCAGCAGTTACTCGGGACAGATGAACACTGAAGCTTTCTTT. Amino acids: CASSYSGQMNTEAFF.

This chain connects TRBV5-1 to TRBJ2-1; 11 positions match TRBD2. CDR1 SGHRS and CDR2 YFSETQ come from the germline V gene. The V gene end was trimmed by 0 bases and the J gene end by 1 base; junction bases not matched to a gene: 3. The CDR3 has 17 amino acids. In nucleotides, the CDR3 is TGCGCCAGCAGCTTGGCCGGGACTAGCGGTTCCTACAATGAGCAGTTCTTC. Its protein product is CASSLAGTSGSYNEQFF.

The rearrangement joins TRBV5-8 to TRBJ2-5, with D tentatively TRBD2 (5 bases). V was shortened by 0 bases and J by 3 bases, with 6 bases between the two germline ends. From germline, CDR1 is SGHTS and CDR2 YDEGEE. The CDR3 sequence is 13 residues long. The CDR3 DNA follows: TGTGCCAGCAGCTTGGCGGGAAAAGAGACCCAGTACTTC. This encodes CASSLAGKETQYF.

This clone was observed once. CDR3 DNA: TGTGCCAGCTCTCCGGACAGGGGTTCCTACGAGCAGTACTTC. It translates to CASSPDRGSYEQYF. The V gene is TRBV2, the J gene TRBJ2-7; TRBD1 agrees at 9 bases. Trimming at V came to 8 bases and at J to 1 base, leaving 6 bases not matched to a gene. The length of the CDR3 is 14 residues. Germline lookup yields CDR1 SNHLY and CDR2 FYNNEI.

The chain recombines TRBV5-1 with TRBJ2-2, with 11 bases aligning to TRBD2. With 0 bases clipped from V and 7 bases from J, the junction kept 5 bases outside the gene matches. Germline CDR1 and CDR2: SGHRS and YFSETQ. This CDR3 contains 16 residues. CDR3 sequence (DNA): TGCGCCAGCAGCTTGGTGACTAGCGGGAAGAACGGGGAGCTGTTTTTT. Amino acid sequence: CASSLVTSGKNGELFF.

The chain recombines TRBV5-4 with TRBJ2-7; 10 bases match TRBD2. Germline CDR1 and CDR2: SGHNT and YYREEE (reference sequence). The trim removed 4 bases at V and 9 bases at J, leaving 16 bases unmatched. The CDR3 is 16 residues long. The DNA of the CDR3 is TGTGCCAGCAGCCTATCGACGGCTAGCGGGAGAAGGGTGCAGTACTTC. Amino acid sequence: CASSLSTASGRRVQYF.

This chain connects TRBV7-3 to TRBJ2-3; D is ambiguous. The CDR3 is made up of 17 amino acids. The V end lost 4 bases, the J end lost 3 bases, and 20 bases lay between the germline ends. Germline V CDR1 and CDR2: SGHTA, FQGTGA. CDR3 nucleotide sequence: TGTGCCAGCAGCTCGCGGTTGGCTCACGATAGGACAGATACGCAGTATTTT. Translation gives CASSSRLAHDRTDTQYF. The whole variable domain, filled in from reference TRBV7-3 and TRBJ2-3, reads GAGVSQTPSNKVTEKGKYVELRCDPISGHTALYWYRQSLGQGPEFLIYFQGTGAADDSGLPNDRFFAVRPEGSVSTLKIQRTERGDSAVYLCASSSRLAHDRTDTQYFGPGTRLTVL.

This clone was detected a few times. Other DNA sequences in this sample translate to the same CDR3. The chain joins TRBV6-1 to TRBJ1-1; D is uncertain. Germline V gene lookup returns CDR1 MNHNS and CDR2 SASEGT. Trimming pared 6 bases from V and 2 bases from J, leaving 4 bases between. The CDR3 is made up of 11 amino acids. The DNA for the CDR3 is TGTGCCAGCAGAGAAAACACTGAAGCTTTCTTT. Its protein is CASRENTEAFF.

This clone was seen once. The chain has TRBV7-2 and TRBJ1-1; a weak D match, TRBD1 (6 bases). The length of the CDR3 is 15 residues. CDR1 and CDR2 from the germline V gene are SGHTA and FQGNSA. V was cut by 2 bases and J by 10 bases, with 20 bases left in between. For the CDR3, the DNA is TGTGCCAGCAGCTTATTGAGGGTGTGGGGGGCTGGAGCTTTCTTT. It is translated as CASSLLRVWGAGAFF. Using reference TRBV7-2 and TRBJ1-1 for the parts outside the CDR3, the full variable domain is GAGVSQSPSNKVTEKGKDVELRCDPISGHTALYWYRQSLGQGLEFLIYFQGNSAPDKSGLPSDRFSAERTGGSVSTLTIQRTQQEDSAVYLCASSLLRVWGAGAFFGQGTRLTVV.

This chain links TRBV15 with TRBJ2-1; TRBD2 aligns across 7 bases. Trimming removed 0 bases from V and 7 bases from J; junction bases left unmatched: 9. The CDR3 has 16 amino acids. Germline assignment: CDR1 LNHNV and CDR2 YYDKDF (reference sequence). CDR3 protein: CATSRDWASGGNEQFF. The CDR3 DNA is TGTGCCACCAGCAGAGATTGGGCTAGCGGAGGGAATGAGCAGTTCTTC.

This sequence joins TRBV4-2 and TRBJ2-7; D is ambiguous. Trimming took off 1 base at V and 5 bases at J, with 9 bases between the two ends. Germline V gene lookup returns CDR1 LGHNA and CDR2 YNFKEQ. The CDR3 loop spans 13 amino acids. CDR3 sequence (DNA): TGTGCCAGCAGCCAAGTGGTGACCGACGAGCAGTACTTC. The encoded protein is CASSQVVTDEQYF.

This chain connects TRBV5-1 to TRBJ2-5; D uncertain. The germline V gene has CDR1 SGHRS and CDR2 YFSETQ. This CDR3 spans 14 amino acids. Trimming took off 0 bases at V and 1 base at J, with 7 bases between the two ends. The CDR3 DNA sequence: TGCGCCAGCAGCTTGGTATCTACCCAAGAGACCCAGTACTTC. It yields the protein CASSLVSTQETQYF.

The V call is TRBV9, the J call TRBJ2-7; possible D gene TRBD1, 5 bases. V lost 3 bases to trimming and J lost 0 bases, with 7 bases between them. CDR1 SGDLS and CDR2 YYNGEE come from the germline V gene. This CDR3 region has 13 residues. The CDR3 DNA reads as TGTGCCAGCAGCGGACAGCCCTCCTACGAGCAGTACTTC. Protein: CASSGQPSYEQYF.